This T cell receptor beta chain was captured by sequencing in a study of blood T cell repertoires in COVID-19. Study context: The origin of the acute and convalescent COVID-19 samples was the United States, Italy and Spain. In each case, the material was cDNA or gDNA derived from T cells, B-cell-depleted T cells, or PBMCs.

Produced via immunoSEQ multiplex PCR; TCRdb's table is partial and in-frame only. This table has 150,000 to 200,000 clones, 82% appearing once. This CDR3 comprises 15 residues. CDR1 is SQVTM and CDR2 is ANQGSEA in the germline V gene. Trimming removed 5 bases at V and 0 bases at J, with 14 bases between. This clonotype was sampled from a human donor with acute or convalescent COVID-19. The donor label of this sample is uncertain. The chain recombines TRBV29-1 with TRBJ2-1, with D possibly TRBD2 on 5 matching bases. Source material: peripheral blood. CDR3 amino acids: CSVPKADLSYNEQFF. The CDR3 nucleotides are TGCAGCGTTCCGAAAGCGGACCTCTCCTACAATGAGCAGTTCTTC.